This T cell receptor (beta chain) is drawn from a study of T cell responses to AZD1222 COVID-19 vaccine. Overall study context: Both about-4-week and about-12-week second-dose recipients were combined. Study-level results: Spike-specific TCR breadth and depth were elevated following two AZD1222 doses. Baseline seropositivity characterized only a handful of AZD1222 recipients.

Sequencing was performed with immunoSEQ multiplex PCR; in TCRdb, only in-frame clones are kept and a portion is missing. The repertoire includes 110,000 to 150,000 clones, 75% to 90% of them detected once, and roughly 1.7% sits in the top ten. The CDR3 has 13 residues. Trimming pared 6 bases from V and 4 bases from J, leaving 10 bases between. In regard to this clone: The target antigen is unknown.

The sample here was peripheral blood, taken on day 0 of AZD1222 vaccination. This clonotype was obtained from an adult in good health. The V call is TRBV12-3 or TRBV12-4, the J call TRBJ1-3, with unresolved D. CDR3 bases: TGTGCCAGCAGCCTTTCGGGAGGAAACACCATATATTTT. This codes for CASSLSGGNTIYF.